This T cell receptor beta chain was obtained from a study of shared clonotypes between healthy human individuals. As originally analysed: ImmunoSEQ junction-only sequences lacked quality scores, so their filtering differed. TCRdb's copy holds only in-frame clones and misses some; the assay was immunoSEQ multiplex PCR. V and J calls and clone size are copied from that table; D and trimming were computed from the DNA. The sample records a few million clones, less than 95% being singletons. V lost 1 base and J 6 bases, leaving 10 bases between the germline ends. The V gene's germline CDR1 is SGHRS and CDR2 YFSETQ. The CDR3 runs 14 residues.

The sequencing sample was made of naive CD4+ T cells from PBMCs. Described subset: CD45RA+ positively selected. The TCR originated in a man aged 18-30 years in good health. Some clones in this sample may be carry-over from other donors' samples. This rearrangement joins TRBV5-1 to TRBJ2-2; D is unclear. The CDR3 nucleotides read TGCGCCAGCAGCTTGCAAGCAGCGTCCGGGGAGCTGTTTTTT. Translating gives CASSLQAASGELFF. Complete variable domain (other parts from reference TRBV5-1 and TRBJ2-2): KAGVTQTPRYLIKTRGQQVTLSCSPISGHRSVSWYQQTPGQGLQFLFEYFSETQRNKGNFPGRFSGRQFSNSRSEMNVSTLELGDSALYLCASSLQAASGELFFGEGSRLTVL.